The 23 T cell receptor beta chains in this list originate from one sample, sequenced in a study of cytomegalovirus exposure and HLA in healthy donors. Vbeta (60) and Jbeta (13) primers were used in the PCR. TCRdb's copy holds only in-frame clones and misses some; the assay was immunoSEQ multiplex PCR. This sample has 85,000 to 100,000 clones, with 79% found just once. The sample was PBMCs. These receptors were taken from a woman aged 35 to 49 in good health and CMV-seronegative.

The chain employs TRBV11-3 and TRBJ1-1; the D gene is possibly TRBD1 (5 bases). V lost 0 bases and J 1 base, leaving 18 bases between the germline ends. CDR3 length: 18 amino acids. CDR1 is SGHNT and CDR2 is YENEEA in the germline V gene. For the CDR3, the DNA is TGTGCCAGCAGCTTAGATGACGGCAGGGTGGAAACGAACACTGAAGCTTTCTTT. It encodes CASSLDDGRVETNTEAFF.

This clone was recorded only once. This rearrangement joins TRBV7-2 to TRBJ1-1; no clear D. The germline V and J ends were trimmed by 0 bases and 0 bases, with 5 bases remaining between them. The CDR3 is 14 amino acids. Germline V gene sequence: CDR1 SGHTA, CDR2 FQGNSA. This CDR3 reads CASSLAGLNTEAFF. The CDR3 DNA reads TGTGCCAGCAGCTTAGCCGGGTTGAACACTGAAGCTTTCTTT. The complete variable domain, with remaining parts taken from reference TRBV7-2 and TRBJ1-1, reads GAGVSQSPSNKVTEKGKDVELRCDPISGHTALYWYRQSLGQGLEFLIYFQGNSAPDKSGLPSDRFSAERTGGSVSTLTIQRTQQEDSAVYLCASSLAGLNTEAFFGQGTRLTVV.

This chain connects TRBV7-9 to TRBJ2-7, with TRBD2 identical over 7 bases. Germline CDR1 SEHNR, CDR2 FQNEAQ (reference sequence). The V and J ends lost 4 bases and 3 bases, in that order; junction bases with no gene match: 9. The CDR3 has 15 amino acids. CDR3 coding DNA: TGTGCCAGCAGCTCAGAACTGCGGGGGTTCTACGAGCAGTACTTC. Translation: CASSSELRGFYEQYF.

This rearrangement joins TRBV5-1 to TRBJ2-5; D uncertain. The CDR3 consists of 12 residues. CDR1 SGHRS and CDR2 YFSETQ come from the germline V gene. With 5 bases removed from V and 5 bases from J, the gap between germline ends came to 10 bases. This CDR3 reads CASRDPEETQYF. The CDR3 DNA sequence: TGCGCCAGCAGGGATCCGGAGGAGACCCAGTACTTC.

This chain connects TRBV6-5 to TRBJ1-4; D remains ambiguous. Trimming shortened V by 7 bases and J by 11 bases, and 14 bases separated the two germline ends. The CDR3 is 12 amino acids. Germline CDR1 and CDR2: MNHEY and SVGAGI. CDR3 coding DNA: TGTGCCAGCATTCACCGGGAGCCTAAACTGTTTTTT. It is translated as CASIHREPKLFF.

This rearrangement joins TRBV7-9 to TRBJ2-3; 7 nucleotides line up with TRBD1. CDR3 length equals 16 residues. Germline V gene data show CDR1 as SEHNR and CDR2 as FQNEAQ (reference sequence). The trim removed 5 bases at V and 1 base at J, leaving 9 bases unmatched. This CDR3 is CASSVGNTGGTDTQYF. CDR3 DNA: TGTGCCAGCAGCGTTGGGAATACAGGGGGCACAGATACGCAGTATTTT.

V is TRBV4-3 and J is TRBJ1-1; possible D gene TRBD1, 5 bases. Germline CDR1 reads LGHNA; CDR2 reads YSLEER. The V gene lost 0 bases and the J gene lost 7 bases, with 12 bases spanning the gap. The CDR3 consists of 14 residues. For the CDR3, the DNA is TGCGCCAGCAGCCAAGAATTGGGTCAGGGTGAAGCTTTCTTT. Protein: CASSQELGQGEAFF.

The rearrangement uses TRBV18 and TRBJ2-7; 9 nucleotides match TRBD1. The CDR3 length is 14 residues. CDR1 is KGHSH and CDR2 is LQKENI in the germline V gene. V shed 3 bases and J 3 bases; nucleotides not matched to a gene: 3. This CDR3 reads CASSPTGGFYEQYF. The CDR3 DNA reads TGTGCCAGCTCACCGACAGGGGGATTCTACGAGCAGTACTTC.

The V call is TRBV27, the J call TRBJ1-1, with TRBD1 matching 7 bases. This CDR3 has 14 residues. Trimming cost V 8 bases and J 6 bases; bases outside gene matches: 12. Germline CDR1 and CDR2: MNHEY and SMNVEV (reference sequence). The CDR3 DNA is TGTGCCAGCTCTTCAGGGGGAATGACCTCTGAAGCTTTCTTT. Its protein is CASSSGGMTSEAFF.

This chain links TRBV7-6 with TRBJ2-7, with TRBD1 as a possible D gene (5 bases). V lost 1 base and J lost 3, with 10 bases in between. The germline V gene has CDR1 SGHVS and CDR2 FNYEAQ. The CDR3 loop spans 14 amino acids. The CDR3 region has the DNA TGTGCCAGCAGCTTAGATAAGGGGCACTACGAGCAGTACTTC. This codes for CASSLDKGHYEQYF. Looking up the rest from reference TRBV7-6 and TRBJ2-7 gives the full variable domain: GAGVSQSPRYKVTKRGQDVALRCDPISGHVSLYWYRQALGQGPEFLTYFNYEAQQDKSGLPNDRFSAERPEGSISTLTIQRTEQRDSAMYRCASSLDKGHYEQYFGPGTRLTVT.

The gene calls are TRBV2 and TRBJ1-2; D gene uncertain. V was shortened by 8 bases and J by 4 bases, with 11 bases between the two germline ends. The CDR3 runs to 12 residues. The germline V gene encodes CDR1 SNHLY and CDR2 FYNNEI. Written as DNA, the CDR3 is TGTGCCAGCTGTGCGGTGAGCTATGGCTACACCTTC. Translation gives CASCAVSYGYTF.

This clone was detected only once. The chain has TRBV4-2 and TRBJ2-3, with 8 bases fitting TRBD2. The CDR3 is made up of 15 amino acids. Germline lookup yields CDR1 LGHNA and CDR2 YNFKEQ. With 1 base clipped from V and 4 bases from J, the junction kept 4 bases outside the gene matches. The CDR3 region has the DNA TGTGCCAGCAGCCAAGCTGCCGGGGGGGCAGATACGCAGTATTTT. It encodes CASSQAAGGADTQYF.

The genes are TRBV6-5 and TRBJ2-7; 9 bases are shared with TRBD1. Germline lookup yields CDR1 MNHEY and CDR2 SVGAGI. CDR3 length: 14 amino acids. The trim removed 6 bases at V and 2 bases at J, leaving 5 bases unmatched. The CDR3 region has the DNA TGTGCCAGCAGGCTCGGACAGGGGACCTACGAGCAGTACTTC. Encoded protein: CASRLGQGTYEQYF.

The genes are TRBV30 and TRBJ1-2; no clear D. V lost 4 bases and J 7 bases, leaving 13 bases between the germline ends. The CDR3 is made up of 12 amino acids. Germline lookup yields CDR1 GTSNPN and CDR2 SVGIG (reference sequence). CDR3 protein: CAWKWRGSGYTF. The CDR3 DNA is TGTGCCTGGAAATGGAGAGGGAGTGGCTACACCTTC.

This chain links TRBV4-2 with TRBJ2-5; TRBD2 agrees at 7 bases. The V gene end was trimmed by 9 bases and the J gene end by 2 bases; junction bases not matched to a gene: 3. Germline lookup yields CDR1 LGHNA and CDR2 YNFKEQ. The CDR3 is made up of 12 amino acids. CDR3 sequence (DNA): TGTGCCAGTCGGGGGGATCAAGAGACCCAGTACTTC. Amino acids: CASRGDQETQYF.

This clone was seen repeatedly, ten times or more. The V gene is TRBV19, the J gene TRBJ1-5; D is uncertain. The CDR3 spans 12 residues. V shed 3 bases and J shed 11 bases, with 11 bases lying between them. Germline V gene lookup returns CDR1 LNHDA and CDR2 SQIVND (reference sequence). The DNA for the CDR3 is TGTGCCAGTAGTATTGGGTTAGGAGCCCAGCATTTT. Its protein is CASSIGLGAQHF.

The chain has TRBV19 and TRBJ1-2; D call uncertain. The length of the CDR3 is 15 residues. Germline V CDR1 and CDR2: LNHDA, SQIVND (reference sequence). V lost 0 bases and J 6 bases, leaving 14 bases between the germline ends. CDR3 coding DNA: TGTGCCAGTAGTATAGATGTGGTGAGGCTGGATGGCTACACCTTC. It translates to CASSIDVVRLDGYTF. The full variable domain, rest sourced from reference TRBV19 and TRBJ1-2, is DGGITQSPKYLFRKEGQNVTLSCEQNLNHDAMYWYRQDPGQGLRLIYYSQIVNDFQKGDIAEGYSVSREKKESFPLTVTSAQKNPTAFYLCASSIDVVRLDGYTFGSGTRLTVV.

The chain employs TRBV19 and TRBJ2-4, with 7 bases that match TRBD1. Germline V gene lookup returns CDR1 LNHDA and CDR2 SQIVND (reference sequence). The CDR3 has 14 amino acids. The J segment lost 10 bases and the V segment lost 4 bases, leaving 10 bases of the junction unmatched. CDR3 protein: CASSTYRGLGIQYF. CDR3 coding DNA: TGTGCCAGTAGTACGTACAGGGGCTTGGGAATTCAGTACTTC.

The count of this clone is one. V gene TRBV29-1 combines with J gene TRBJ2-1; unclear D gene. CDR1 is SQVTM, CDR2 ANQGSEA, per germline. Trimming pared 3 bases from V and 3 bases from J, leaving 6 bases between. The CDR3 is made up of 12 amino acids. In DNA form, the CDR3 reads TGCAGCGTTGAGCTCGGCTACAATGAGCAGTTCTTC. Translated, it gives CSVELGYNEQFF.

This rearrangement joins TRBV14 to TRBJ1-4; unclear D gene. V lost 2 bases and J 8 bases, leaving 6 bases between the germline ends. Per the germline V gene, CDR1 is SGHDN and CDR2 is FVKESK. This CDR3 comprises 12 residues. The CDR3 region is CASSQTMEKLFF. CDR3 coding DNA: TGTGCCAGCAGCCAAACAATGGAAAAACTGTTTTTT.

This chain links TRBV9 with TRBJ2-7; 7 bases are shared with TRBD1. This CDR3 has 12 residues. Germline V gives CDR1 SGDLS, CDR2 YYNGEE. J gave up 6 bases and V 4 bases, and 4 bases lay outside the gene matches. Written as DNA, the CDR3 is TGTGCCAGCAGCCGACAGGGCGGCGAGCAGTACTTC. The encoded protein is CASSRQGGEQYF.

The chain couples TRBV18 to TRBJ2-1; maybe TRBD1 (6 bases). Trimming shortened V by 0 bases and J by 2 bases, and 11 bases separated the two germline ends. Germline CDR1 reads KGHSH; CDR2 reads LQKENI. The CDR3 loop spans 16 amino acids. The CDR3 protein is CASSPPIGGAYNEQFF. The CDR3 coding sequence is TGTGCCAGCTCACCACCTATAGGGGGAGCCTACAATGAGCAGTTCTTC.

This sequence joins TRBV5-6 and TRBJ2-1, with TRBD2 identical over 9 bases. The junction had 0 bases not matched to a gene; V was cut back by 0 bases and J by 2 bases. Germline values: CDR1 SGHDT, CDR2 YYEEEE. The CDR3 runs to 15 residues. CDR3 protein: CASSLASGAYNEQFF. In nucleotides, the CDR3 is TGTGCCAGCAGCTTGGCTAGCGGGGCCTACAATGAGCAGTTCTTC.